One and the same sample provided the 8 T cell receptor beta chains below, sequenced in a study of regulatory T cells in long-lasting Graves disease (dated by TCRdb to the early 2020s). Per the publication, the time point label means: persistent/refractory GD, antithyroid drugs over 5 years with positive TRAb. RNA was extracted from PBMCs in TRIzol for both TCR sequencing and RNA sequencing. Library preparation employed multiplex PCR. Instrument used: Illumina HiSeq 4000. CDR3 regions were amplified by Arm-PCR with iRepertoire HTBI primers to construct TCR beta libraries. TCRdb trimmed the raw reads at Q25, called clones with MiXCR and kept productive beta chains. Merged by CDR3 protein, the rows form single entries marked with the most common genes and DNA. For this sample the table gives around 460,000 distinct CDR3 sequences, of which roughly 23% were detected only once. The ten largest clones add up to approximately 14% of the sample.

Sequenced here: peripheral blood mononuclear cells (PBMCs), sampled when the disease was refractory, from a patient treated with antithyroid drugs. Receptors were obtained from a female donor with Graves disease.

This clonotype has ten or more counts. The J gene is TRBJ1-2, the V gene TRBV10-3, with a possible D match to TRBD1 (6 bases). The CDR3 has 12 amino acids. The germline V gene has CDR1 ENHRY and CDR2 SYGVKD. V shed 4 bases and J shed 8 bases, with 11 bases lying between them. CDR3: CAISAGAWGYTF. In DNA form, the CDR3 reads TGTGCCATCAGTGCAGGGGCATGGGGCTACACCTTC.

This chain connects TRBV6-5 to TRBJ2-2; D gene uncertain. The germline gives CDR1 MNHEY, CDR2 SVGAGI. CDR3 size: 13 residues. Between the trimmed V and J ends, which lost 2 bases and 0 bases, there was a span of 1 base. CDR3 amino acids: CASSYANTGELFF. CDR3 nucleotide sequence: TGTGCCAGCAGTTACGCGAACACCGGGGAGCTGTTTTTT.

V is TRBV30 and J is TRBJ1-1, with unresolved D. The ends were cut back, 4 bases at V and 10 bases at J, with 13 bases in the middle. Germline values: CDR1 GTSNPN, CDR2 SVGIG (reference sequence). This CDR3 is built from 11 residues. DNA for the CDR3: TGTGCCTGGAAATCGGGAGTTAGAGCTTTCTTT. Its protein product is CAWKSGVRAFF.

As regards this clonotype: A much bigger clone sits one base away, suggesting this may be a read error. This likely comes from a read error, as the CDR3 has no conserved phenylalanine or tryptophan at its end. The V call is TRBV6-4, the J call TRBJ1-1; D not resolved. Germline CDR1 and CDR2: MRHNA and SNTAGT. This CDR3 has 13 residues. Trimming removed 7 bases at V and 0 bases at J, with 9 bases between. CDR3 sequence reads: CASNANMNTEAFL. The CDR3 DNA follows: TGTGCCAGCAACGCTAACATGAACACTGAAGCTTTCCTT.

Turning to this clonotype: Given a much more abundant clone one base away, this may be a read error. This chain links TRBV6-2 or TRBV6-3 with TRBJ1-6; D is uncertain. The CDR3 has 17 residues. Germline-derived CDR1 and CDR2 are MNHEY and SVGEGT. CDR3 protein: CAGSYLHTPFADSPLHF. The CDR3 nucleotides read TGTGCCGGCAGTTACTTACACACTCCATTCGCGGATTCACCCCTCCACTTT.

V gene TRBV7-9 combines with J gene TRBJ1-4; D is ambiguous. The V gene's germline CDR1 is SEHNR and CDR2 FQNEAQ (reference sequence). Trimming took 3 bases from V and 4 from J, leaving 18 bases between them. CDR3 length: 17 amino acids. In nucleotides, the CDR3 is TGTGCCAGCAGCTTGGACGCTATCTGGTCGTTTAATGAAAAACTGTTTTTT. Its protein is CASSLDAIWSFNEKLFF.

The chain recombines TRBV9 with TRBJ2-5; 11 bases are shared with TRBD1. V gave up 0 bases and J gave up 3 bases; unmatched junction bases: 4. The CDR3 is made up of 16 amino acids. Germline loops: CDR1 SGDLS, CDR2 YYNGEE. CDR3 loop: CASSVGDRGFKETQYF. CDR3 in DNA: TGTGCCAGCAGCGTAGGGGACAGGGGGTTTAAAGAGACCCAGTACTTC.

This clonotype was counted ten times or more. The rearrangement joins TRBV6-2 or TRBV6-3 to TRBJ1-1; no clear D. CDR1 and CDR2 from the germline V gene are MNHEY and SVGEGT. The V end was cut by 5 bases, the J end by 1 base, with 11 bases between. The CDR3 is 14 residues long. The CDR3 DNA follows: TGTGCCAGCAGTGACCGACACGGGAACACTGAAGCTTTCTTT. Translating it yields CASSDRHGNTEAFF.